These 23 T cell receptor beta chains originate from one sample sequenced in a study of T cell responses to AZD1222 COVID-19 vaccine. Generated by immunoSEQ multiplex PCR, the TCRdb table keeps only in-frame clones and is missing some. The repertoire holds some 50,000 clones, with about 90% as singletons. This material consisted of peripheral blood, taken 28 days after the second AZD1222 dose. The receptors shown here come from an adult who received the AZD1222 COVID-19 vaccine.

Written as DNA, the CDR3 is TGTGCCAGCAGAGGGACAGCGGGCGAGCCCCAGCATTTT. This encodes CASRGTAGEPQHF. The chain joins TRBV7-9 to TRBJ1-5; 7 bases match TRBD1. The CDR3 contains 13 residues. V shed 6 bases, J shed 8 bases, and the junction held 7 bases outside the gene matches. From germline, CDR1 is SEHNR and CDR2 FQNEAQ (reference sequence).

This sequence joins TRBV9 and TRBJ2-7; 7 bases agree with TRBD2. V lost 4 bases and J lost 1; bases outside the gene matches: 11. CDR1 is SGDLS, CDR2 YYNGEE, per germline. This CDR3 contains 16 residues. The CDR3 nucleotides read TGTGCCAGCAGCCCCCGTGCAGCGGGAAATTCCTACGAGCAGTACTTC. It codes for CASSPRAAGNSYEQYF.

This chain joins TRBV7-4 and TRBJ1-5; D is uncertain. The CDR3 consists of 11 residues. Germline values: CDR1 SGHVT, CDR2 SQSDAQ. The V end was cut by 3 bases, the J end by 7 bases, with 4 bases between. The CDR3 nucleotides read TGTGCCAGCAGCTTTGGACAGCCCCAGCATTTT. Translated: CASSFGQPQHF.

This sequence joins TRBV10-3 and TRBJ1-5; D not resolved. The V gene's germline CDR1 is ENHRY and CDR2 SYGVKD. V lost 4 bases to trimming and J lost 3 bases, with 13 bases between them. This CDR3 is built from 15 residues. CDR3 in amino acids: CAISGPENPNQPQHF. CDR3 nucleotides: TGTGCCATCAGTGGGCCTGAGAACCCCAATCAGCCCCAGCATTTT.

This sequence joins TRBV5-1 and TRBJ2-7; tentative D call: TRBD2 (6 bases). Per the germline V gene, CDR1 is SGHRS and CDR2 is YFSETQ. V shed 1 base and J shed 4 bases, with 12 bases lying between them. The CDR3 is 14 amino acids. The CDR3 loop is CASSLTLARYEQYF. In nucleotides, the CDR3 is TGCGCCAGCAGCTTGACCCTAGCGAGATACGAGCAGTACTTC.

Only one count was recorded for this clone. This chain joins TRBV2 and TRBJ2-3; 7 positions agree with TRBD1. The trim removed 4 bases at V and 2 bases at J, leaving 15 bases unmatched. Per germline, CDR1 SNHLY and CDR2 FYNNEI. CDR3 length equals 18 residues. In DNA, the CDR3 is TGTGCCAGCAGTGTTTGGGACAGCTACACACCTTCCACAGATACGCAGTATTTT. As protein: CASSVWDSYTPSTDTQYF.

The chain is built from TRBV7-4 and TRBJ2-1, with 16 bases identical to TRBD2. Germline V CDR1 and CDR2: SGHVT, SQSDAQ. After removal of 4 bases from V and 5 bases from J, the junction contained 17 bases not matched to a gene. CDR3 length equals 21 residues. For the CDR3, the DNA is TGTGCCAGCAGCTACCGACCGGGACTAGCGGGAGGGCCGACGTCCGACAATGAGCAGTTCTTC. Translating gives CASSYRPGLAGGPTSDNEQFF. Filled out from reference TRBV7-4 and TRBJ2-1, the complete variable domain reads GAGVSQSPRYKVAKRGRDVALRCDSISGHVTLYWYRQTLGQGSEVLTYSQSDAQRDKSGRPSGRFSAERPERSVSTLKIQRTEQGDSAVYLCASSYRPGLAGGPTSDNEQFFGPGTRLTVL.

The V gene is TRBV29-1, the J gene TRBJ2-7, with 8 bases aligning to TRBD2. This CDR3 is 13 amino acids long. V shed 3 bases, J shed 5 bases, and the junction held 6 bases outside the gene matches. From germline, CDR1 is SQVTM and CDR2 ANQGSEA. The CDR3 nucleotides read TGCAGCGTTGAGACGGACGGGAGGGACGAGCAGTACTTC. Translating it yields CSVETDGRDEQYF.

V gene TRBV7-2 combines with J gene TRBJ2-7; D not certain. The germline gives CDR1 SGHTA, CDR2 FQGNSA. This CDR3 is 15 amino acids long. The ends were cut back, 0 bases at V and 7 bases at J, with 16 bases in the middle. The CDR3 DNA reads TGTGCCAGCAGCTTAGCCGGCTACCCCACGAGGGAGCAGTACTTC. It translates to CASSLAGYPTREQYF. The full variable domain, its missing parts supplied by reference TRBV7-2 and TRBJ2-7, is GAGVSQSPSNKVTEKGKDVELRCDPISGHTALYWYRQSLGQGLEFLIYFQGNSAPDKSGLPSDRFSAERTGGSVSTLTIQRTQQEDSAVYLCASSLAGYPTREQYFGPGTRLTVT.

The chain uses TRBV9 and TRBJ2-7; possibly TRBD1 for D (5 bases). The length of the CDR3 is 14 residues. The germline V gene encodes CDR1 SGDLS and CDR2 YYNGEE. V was clipped by 1 base and J by 0 bases, with 8 bases between them. The CDR3 coding sequence is TGTGCCAGCAGCGTATCAGGGTACTCCTACGAGCAGTACTTC. Translating it yields CASSVSGYSYEQYF. Supplemented by reference TRBV9 and TRBJ2-7, the full variable domain reads DSGVTQTPKHLITATGQRVTLRCSPRSGDLSVYWYQQSLDQGLQFLIQYYNGEERAKGNILERFSAQQFPDLHSELNLSSLELGDSALYFCASSVSGYSYEQYFGPGTRLTVT.

The chain uses TRBV6-5 and TRBJ2-7, with 9 nucleotides matching TRBD2. The CDR3 consists of 13 residues. Germline CDR1 and CDR2: MNHEY and SVGAGI. V gave up 7 bases and J gave up 11 bases; unmatched junction bases: 12. The CDR3 sequence: CASKVSGSPGEYF. The CDR3, as DNA: TGTGCCAGCAAAGTTAGCGGGAGTCCCGGGGAGTACTTC.

V and J are TRBV28 and TRBJ1-6; unclear D gene. CDR1 is MDHEN, CDR2 SYDVKM, per germline. Trimming removed 3 bases at V and 8 bases at J, with 11 bases between. This CDR3 contains 14 residues. Here the CDR3 DNA reads TGTGCCAGCAGTTTCGACCTGCCGGATTCACCCCTCCACTTT. Residues: CASSFDLPDSPLHF.

This clone appeared once. The chain uses TRBV2 and TRBJ1-3, with unresolved D. The V gene's germline CDR1 is SNHLY and CDR2 FYNNEI. This CDR3 has 13 residues. The V end was cut by 4 bases, the J end by 1 base, with 5 bases between. The CDR3 sequence is CASSVRSGNTIYF. In nucleotides, the CDR3 is TGTGCCAGCAGTGTGAGGTCTGGAAACACCATATATTTT.

The chain couples TRBV18 to TRBJ2-7; the D gene is possibly TRBD2 (5 bases). V was shortened by 2 bases and J by 5 bases, with 7 bases between the two germline ends. This CDR3 spans 12 amino acids. CDR1 is KGHSH, CDR2 LQKENI, per germline. DNA for the CDR3: TGTGCCAGCTCACCAGGGGAGAACGAGCAGTACTTC. This codes for CASSPGENEQYF. The whole variable domain, filled in from reference TRBV18 and TRBJ2-7, reads NAGVMQNPRHLVRRRGQEARLRCSPMKGHSHVYWYRQLPEEGLKFMVYLQKENIIDESGMPKERFSAEFPKEGPSILRIQQVVRGDSAAYFCASSPGENEQYFGPGTRLTVT.

Written as DNA, the CDR3 is TGTGCCAGCAGCTTTCGGGACTTCACAGATACGCAGTATTTT. This translates into CASSFRDFTDTQYF. J is TRBJ2-3 and V is TRBV5-4, with TRBD2 as a possible D gene (6 bases). The germline V gene has CDR1 SGHNT and CDR2 YYREEE (reference sequence). This CDR3 is 14 amino acids long. The V gene lost 2 bases and the J gene lost 2 bases, with 9 bases spanning the gap.

This chain uses TRBV18 with TRBJ2-7; the D gene is possibly TRBD1 (5 bases). The CDR3 covers 13 residues. V was trimmed by 10 bases and J by 3 bases, leaving 16 bases between them. The germline V gene encodes CDR1 KGHSH and CDR2 LQKENI. This CDR3 reads CATAIRGSYEQYF. CDR3 bases: TGTGCCACCGCAATTAGGGGTAGCTACGAGCAGTACTTC. The full variable domain, with the rest looked up from reference TRBV18 and TRBJ2-7, is NAGVMQNPRHLVRRRGQEARLRCSPMKGHSHVYWYRQLPEEGLKFMVYLQKENIIDESGMPKERFSAEFPKEGPSILRIQQVVRGDSAAYFCATAIRGSYEQYFGPGTRLTVT.

The chain joins TRBV19 to TRBJ2-7, with D tentatively TRBD1 or TRBD2 (5 bases each). V gave up 6 bases and J gave up 2 bases, with 17 bases separating them. The CDR3 totals 15 residues. Germline V lookup: CDR1 LNHDA, CDR2 SQIVND (reference sequence). As DNA, the CDR3 is TGTGCCAGTAGCAAATACCGGGACGGAACCTACGAGCAGTACTTC. Its protein product is CASSKYRDGTYEQYF.

The V call is TRBV5-4, the J call TRBJ2-5; TRBD2 matches at 8 bases. V was clipped by 5 bases and J by 1 base; unmatched bases: 4. Germline assignment: CDR1 SGHNT and CDR2 YYREEE (reference sequence). The CDR3 runs 14 residues. This CDR3 reads CASSYSGTQETQYF. CDR3 DNA: TGTGCCAGCAGTTATAGCGGGACCCAAGAGACCCAGTACTTC.

The rearrangement joins TRBV7-9 to TRBJ2-2, with TRBD1 matching 7 bases. This CDR3 comprises 15 residues. After removal of 6 bases from V and 4 bases from J, the junction contained 8 bases not matched to a gene. Germline V lookup: CDR1 SEHNR, CDR2 FQNEAQ (reference sequence). In DNA, the CDR3 is TGTGCCAGCAGGGAACAGGGGCGAATCACCGGGGAGCTGTTTTTT. Translating it yields CASREQGRITGELFF.

The chain has TRBV18 and TRBJ2-7, with D perhaps being TRBD1 or TRBD2 (5 bases each). Between the trimmed V and J ends, which lost 3 bases and 4 bases, there was a span of 16 bases. This CDR3 is 15 amino acids long. Looked up from germline, CDR1 is KGHSH and CDR2 is LQKENI. Written as DNA, the CDR3 is TGTGCCAGCTCACCCGACCTACTTGGGGGTTACGAGCAGTACTTC. Its translation: CASSPDLLGGYEQYF.

There are a few counts of this clone. The J gene is TRBJ1-1, the V gene TRBV12-5; D call uncertain. The germline gives CDR1 LGHNT, CDR2 FRNRAP. This CDR3 has 15 amino acids. The V end was cut by 1 base, the J end by 1 base, with 10 bases between. The CDR3 is CASGLASRPNTEAFF. The CDR3 DNA follows: TGTGCTAGTGGTTTGGCCAGCCGGCCGAACACTGAAGCTTTCTTT.

This chain uses TRBV4-1 with TRBJ2-1, with D unresolved. CDR1 and CDR2 from the germline V gene are MGHRA and YSYEKL. The CDR3 runs to 12 residues. V was shortened by 1 base and J by 8 bases, with 6 bases between the two germline ends. The CDR3: CASSQVLDEQFF. For the CDR3, the DNA is TGCGCCAGCAGCCAAGTTTTGGATGAGCAGTTCTTC.

V gene TRBV2 combines with J gene TRBJ2-1, with a possible D match to TRBD2 (6 bases). Trimming stripped 7 bases from V and 2 bases from J, with 15 bases between. The germline CDR1 and CDR2 sequences are SNHLY and FYNNEI. The CDR3 length is 15 residues. The CDR3 region has the DNA TGTGCCAGCACCGGGAGAGGAGACCCCTACAATGAGCAGTTCTTC. Translated, it gives CASTGRGDPYNEQFF.